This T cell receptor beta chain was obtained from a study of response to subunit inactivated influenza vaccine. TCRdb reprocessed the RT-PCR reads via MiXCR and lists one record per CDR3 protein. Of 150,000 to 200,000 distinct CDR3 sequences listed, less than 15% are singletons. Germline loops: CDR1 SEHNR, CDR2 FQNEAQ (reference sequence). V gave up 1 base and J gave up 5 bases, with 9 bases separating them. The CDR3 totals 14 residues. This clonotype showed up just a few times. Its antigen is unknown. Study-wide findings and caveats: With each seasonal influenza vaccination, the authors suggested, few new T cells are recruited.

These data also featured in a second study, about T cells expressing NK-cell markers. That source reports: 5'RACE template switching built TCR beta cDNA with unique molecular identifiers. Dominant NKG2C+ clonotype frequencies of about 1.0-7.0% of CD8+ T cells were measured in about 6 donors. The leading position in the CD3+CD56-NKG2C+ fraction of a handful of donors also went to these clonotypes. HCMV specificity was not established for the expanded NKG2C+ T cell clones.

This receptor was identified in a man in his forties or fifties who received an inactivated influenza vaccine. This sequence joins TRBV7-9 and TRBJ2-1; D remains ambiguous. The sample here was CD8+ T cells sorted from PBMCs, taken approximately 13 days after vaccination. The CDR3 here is CASSLVGRNNEQFF. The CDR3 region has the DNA TGTGCCAGCAGCTTAGTAGGTAGGAACAATGAGCAGTTCTTC.